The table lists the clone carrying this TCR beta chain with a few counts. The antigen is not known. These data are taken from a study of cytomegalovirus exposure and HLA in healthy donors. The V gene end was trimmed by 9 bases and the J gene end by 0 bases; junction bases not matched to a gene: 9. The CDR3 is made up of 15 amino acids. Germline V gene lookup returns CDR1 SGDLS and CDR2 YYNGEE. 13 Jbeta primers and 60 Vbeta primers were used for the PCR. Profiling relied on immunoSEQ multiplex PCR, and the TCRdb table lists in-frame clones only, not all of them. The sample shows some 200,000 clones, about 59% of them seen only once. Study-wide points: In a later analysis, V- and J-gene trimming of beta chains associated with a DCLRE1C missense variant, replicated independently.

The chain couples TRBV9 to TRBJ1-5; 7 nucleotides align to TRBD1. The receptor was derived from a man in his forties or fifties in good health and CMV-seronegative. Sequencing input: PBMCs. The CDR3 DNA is TGTGCCAACGGGCAGGGGGTCCCTAGCAATCAGCCCCAGCATTTT. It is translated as CANGQGVPSNQPQHF. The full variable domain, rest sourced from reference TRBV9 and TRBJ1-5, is DSGVTQTPKHLITATGQRVTLRCSPRSGDLSVYWYQQSLDQGLQFLIQYYNGEERAKGNILERFSAQQFPDLHSELNLSSLELGDSALYFCANGQGVPSNQPQHFGDGTRLSIL.